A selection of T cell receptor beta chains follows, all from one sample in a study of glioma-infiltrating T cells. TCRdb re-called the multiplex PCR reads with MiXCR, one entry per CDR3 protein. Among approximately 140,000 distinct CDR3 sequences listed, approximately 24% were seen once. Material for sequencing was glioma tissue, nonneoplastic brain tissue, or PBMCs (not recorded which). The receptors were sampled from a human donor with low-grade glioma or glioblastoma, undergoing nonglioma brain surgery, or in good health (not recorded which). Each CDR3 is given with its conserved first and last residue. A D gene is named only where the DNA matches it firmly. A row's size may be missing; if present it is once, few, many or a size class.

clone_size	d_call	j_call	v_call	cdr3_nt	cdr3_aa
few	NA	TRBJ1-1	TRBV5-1	TGCGCCAGCAGCTCATGGGGGCTGAACACTGAAGCTTTCTTT	CASSSWGLNTEAFF
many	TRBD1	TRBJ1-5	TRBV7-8	TGTGCCAGCAGACCTGGGGGCAGGACAGGGGTAAATCAGCCCCAGCATTTT	CASRPGGRTGVNQPQHF
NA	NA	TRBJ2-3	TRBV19	TGTGCCAGTAGTACCCTCGGACCTTCGGATACGCAGTATTTT	CASSTLGPSDTQYF
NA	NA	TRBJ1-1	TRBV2	TGTGCCAGCAGTGAAGCGGTCCTAACGAACACTGAAGCTTTCTTT	CASSEAVLTNTEAFF
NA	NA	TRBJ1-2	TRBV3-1	TGTGCCAGCAGCCAAGGGAGTGGCTGCACCTTC	CASSQGSGCTF
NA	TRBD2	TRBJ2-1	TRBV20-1	TGCAGTGCCACGGGGGGTAGAGGGGCCCTTTCCTACAATGAGCAGTTCTTC	CSATGGRGALSYNEQFF
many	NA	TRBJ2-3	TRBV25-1	TGTGCCAGCAGTGAGGCCAGCACCGGGTATTCGGTGCAGTATTTT	CASSEASTGYSVQYF
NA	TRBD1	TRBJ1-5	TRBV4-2	TGTGCCAGCAGCTTGGACAGGGGGAATAAGCCCCAGCATTTT	CASSLDRGNKPQHF
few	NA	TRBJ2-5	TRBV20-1	TGCAGTGCTAGAGTGGCTAGCATGGAGACCCAGTACTTC	CSARVASMETQYF
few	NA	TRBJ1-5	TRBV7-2	TGTGCCAGCAGCCCCGCCCTCGGTGGCAATCAGCCCCAGCATTTT	CASSPALGGNQPQHF
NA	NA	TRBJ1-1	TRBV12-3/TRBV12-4	TGTGCCAGCACTCGCCTCGGGGGCCCAGAGATTTTTTTT	CASTRLGGPEIFF
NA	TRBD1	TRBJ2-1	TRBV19	TGTGCCAGTAGTATACAGGGGGCGAAGTACAATGAGCAGTTCTTC	CASSIQGAKYNEQFF
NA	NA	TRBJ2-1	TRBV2	TGTGCCAGCACCACCGAAGGATACAATGAGCAGTTCTTC	CASTTEGYNEQFF
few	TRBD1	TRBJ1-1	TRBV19	TGTGCCAGTAGTGGGGACAGTTTCATGAACACTGAAGCTTTCTTT	CASSGDSFMNTEAFF
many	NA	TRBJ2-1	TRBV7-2	TGTGCCAGCAGCTTAGCGGGACTCATAGGAGACAATGAGCAGTTCTTC	CASSLAGLIGDNEQFF
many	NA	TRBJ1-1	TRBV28	TGTGCCAGCAGCCGAGTGACTGAAGCTTTCTTT	CASSRVTEAFF
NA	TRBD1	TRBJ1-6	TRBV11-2	TGTGCCAGCAGCCGGACAGGGGCGAGCTCCTATAATTCACCCCTCCACTTT	CASSRTGASSYNSPLHF
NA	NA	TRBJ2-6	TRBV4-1	TGCGCCAGCAGCCAAGAACGCTCTGGGGCCAACGTCCTGACTTTC	CASSQERSGANVLTF
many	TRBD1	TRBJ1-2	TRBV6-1	TGTGCCAGCAGACCATCGGACAGGATAATCGGCTACACCTTC	CASRPSDRIIGYTF
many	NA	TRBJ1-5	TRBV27	TGTGCCAGCAGCCCATGGGTGAGCAATCAGCCCCAGCATTTT	CASSPWVSNQPQHF
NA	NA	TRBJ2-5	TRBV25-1	TGTGCCAGCAGTGACCGGACAGCCCAAGAGACCCAGTACTTC	CASSDRTAQETQYF
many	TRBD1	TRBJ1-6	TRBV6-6	TGTGCCAGCAGTTACTCGGGACAGCATAATTCACCCCTCCACTTT	CASSYSGQHNSPLHF
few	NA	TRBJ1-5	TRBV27	TGTGCCAGCAAGGACGTCGATAGCAATCAGCCCCAGCATTTT	CASKDVDSNQPQHF
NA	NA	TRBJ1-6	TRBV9	TGTGCCAGCAGCGTAGGAGCAGGGTTGGCTTCACCCCTCCACTTT	CASSVGAGLASPLHF
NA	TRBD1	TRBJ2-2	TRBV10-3	TGTGCCATCAGTGAGTCGACTGTCAGGGGGCCGAACACCGGGGAGCTGTTTTTT	CAISESTVRGPNTGELFF
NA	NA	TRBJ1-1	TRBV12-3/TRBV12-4	TGTGCCAGCAGTTTTACAATGTACACTGAAGCTTTCTTT	CASSFTMYTEAFF
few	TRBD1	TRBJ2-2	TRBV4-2	TGTGCCAGCAGCCAAGGTGGGACAGGGCCCACCGGGGAGCTGTTTTTT	CASSQGGTGPTGELFF
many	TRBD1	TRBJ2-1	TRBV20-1	TGCAGTGCTCGAAAGGGGGGACAGGGTTTAAATGAGCAGTTCTTC	CSARKGGQGLNEQFF
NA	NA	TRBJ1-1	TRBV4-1	TGCGCCAGCAGCCAAGAAGCATCTTCGAACACTGAAGCTTTCTTT	CASSQEASSNTEAFF
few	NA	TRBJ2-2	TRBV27	TGTGCCAGCAGTTTACACATCAGATCCGGGGAGCTGTTTTTT	CASSLHIRSGELFF
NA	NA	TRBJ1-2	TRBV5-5	TGTGCCAGCAGCCCTATCGAGGGGGGCGGCTACACCTTC	CASSPIEGGGYTF
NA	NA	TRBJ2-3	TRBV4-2	TGTGCCAGCAGCCCGCGAGGGACTCCGGGGGTGGCAGATACGCAGTATTTT	CASSPRGTPGVADTQYF
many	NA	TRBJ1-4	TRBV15	TGTGCCACCAGCAGCTCAAGGGGGTTCGGTGAAAAACTGTTTTTT	CATSSSRGFGEKLFF
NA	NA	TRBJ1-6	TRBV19	TGTGCCAGTACCACCATGTGGGGAAGTAATTCACCCCTCCACTTT	CASTTMWGSNSPLHF
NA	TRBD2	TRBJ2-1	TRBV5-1	TGCGCCAGCAGCCCCGGGGGGGGGAACAATGAGCAGTTCTTC	CASSPGGGNNEQFF
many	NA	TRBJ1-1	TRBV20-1	TGCAGTGCTGGATGGGGAGTGAACACTGAAGCTTTCTTT	CSAGWGVNTEAFF
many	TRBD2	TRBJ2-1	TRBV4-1	TGCGCCAGCAGCCAATATGGGGCACTAGCGGGGGCCAAGAACAATGAGCAGTTCTTC	CASSQYGALAGAKNNEQFF
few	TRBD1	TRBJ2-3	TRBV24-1	TGTGCCACCAGTGAAGCGGGACAGGGGTACACAGATACGCAGTATTTT	CATSEAGQGYTDTQYF
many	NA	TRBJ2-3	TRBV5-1	TGCGCCAGCAGCCAGGAGGGGTCAGATACGCAGTATTTT	CASSQEGSDTQYF
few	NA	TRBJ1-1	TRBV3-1	TGTGCCAGCAGCCCCTCCCGACAGGTGGAACAAGCTTTCTTT	CASSPSRQVEQAFF
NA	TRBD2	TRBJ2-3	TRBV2	TGTGCCAGCAGTGAAGCCGCGGGGGGGCTGCGAGATACGCAGTATTTT	CASSEAAGGLRDTQYF
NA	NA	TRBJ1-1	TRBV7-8	TGTGCCAGCAGTTCGGATCCGAACACTGAAGCTTTCTTT	CASSSDPNTEAFF
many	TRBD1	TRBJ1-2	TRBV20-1	TGCAGTGCTCGGGACAGGACCACCTATGGCTACACCTTC	CSARDRTTYGYTF
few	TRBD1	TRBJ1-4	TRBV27	TGTGCCAGCAGTTTGGACAGGGTCGGTAATGAAAAACTGTTTTTT	CASSLDRVGNEKLFF
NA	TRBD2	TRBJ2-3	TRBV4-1	TGCGCCAGCAGCCAAGGCAGACTAGCGGGGGGCCCAGATACGCAGTATTTT	CASSQGRLAGGPDTQYF
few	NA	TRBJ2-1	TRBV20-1	TGCAGTGCTAGAGATGGTGGGGGGCTGGGTTACTACAATGAGCAGTTCTTC	CSARDGGGLGYYNEQFF
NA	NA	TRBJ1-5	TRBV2	TGTGCCAGCAGGGGGACGGTTCGAGGACCCCAGCATTTT	CASRGTVRGPQHF
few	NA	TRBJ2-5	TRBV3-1	TGTGCCAGCAGCCAAGAAAAGGCCAGGGAGGAGACCCAGTACTTC	CASSQEKAREETQYF
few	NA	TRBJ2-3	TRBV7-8	TGTGCCAGCAGCTTCCCAAAGGGGGGCTCCACGCGGGATACGCAGTATTTT	CASSFPKGGSTRDTQYF
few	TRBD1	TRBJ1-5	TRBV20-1	TGCAGTGCTAGAAGACAGGGGGCTCAGCCCCAGCATTTT	CSARRQGAQPQHF